The 17 T cell receptor beta chains below come from one sample, sequenced in a study of regulatory T cells in long-lasting Graves disease. Specified time point: newly diagnosed GD, antithyroid drugs for less than 3 months. Making the TCR library involved RNA that had been extracted from PBMCs. With iRepertoire HTBI primers and Arm-PCR of CDR3 regions, TCR beta libraries were built. MiXCR was run by TCRdb on the multiplex PCR reads, yielding one entry per CDR3 protein. The sample yields about 320,000 distinct CDR3 sequences, under 20% seen once. This material consisted of peripheral blood mononuclear cells (PBMCs), taken at new diagnosis, from a patient treated with antithyroid drugs. The receptors were gathered from a female donor with Graves disease.

At least ten counts were recorded for this clonotype. This sequence joins TRBV30 and TRBJ2-5; D unclear. From germline, CDR1 is GTSNPN and CDR2 SVGIG (reference sequence). The CDR3 length is 11 residues. Between the trimmed V and J ends, which lost 5 bases and 5 bases, there was a span of 9 bases. CDR3 residues: CAWASLETQYF. DNA of the CDR3: TGTGCCTGGGCTTCCCTCGAGACCCAGTACTTC.

This clonotype was counted many times. The genes are TRBV7-9 and TRBJ2-1, with 10 bases matching TRBD2. The CDR3 covers 16 residues. Per the germline V gene, CDR1 is SEHNR and CDR2 is FQNEAQ (reference sequence). J lost 10 bases, V lost 1 base, and 10 bases had no gene match. This chain's CDR3 is CASSLGRGTSESEQFF. The CDR3 region has the DNA TGTGCCAGCAGCTTAGGCCGTGGGACTAGCGAAAGCGAGCAGTTCTTC.

This clonotype appeared many times. This chain connects TRBV9 to TRBJ2-3, with TRBD1 matching 7 bases. The germline V gene encodes CDR1 SGDLS and CDR2 YYNGEE. V lost 0 bases to trimming and J lost 2 bases; unmatched junction nucleotides: 18. The CDR3 runs 20 residues. CDR3 DNA: TGTGCCAGCAGCGTAGACACAGGGGTACCCTCGACTACCCACACAGATACGCAGTATTTT. Translating gives CASSVDTGVPSTTHTDTQYF.

J is TRBJ2-2 and V is TRBV6-2 or TRBV6-3; unclear D gene. CDR1 is MNHEY and CDR2 is SVGEGT in the germline V gene. This CDR3 region has 15 residues. The V end was cut by 7 bases, the J end by 4 bases, with 16 bases between. The CDR3 sequence: CASTVDESFTGELFF. CDR3 nucleotides: TGTGCCAGCACCGTCGACGAGAGTTTCACCGGGGAGCTGTTTTTT.

This clonotype showed up many times. The chain has TRBV3-1 and TRBJ2-5; D is unclear. Germline V gene data show CDR1 as LGHDT and CDR2 as YNNKEL (reference sequence). Trimming shortened V by 2 bases and J by 5 bases, and 3 bases separated the two germline ends. The CDR3 spans 11 residues. This chain's CDR3 is CASSQSETQYF. The CDR3 DNA reads as TGTGCCAGCAGCCAATCGGAGACCCAGTACTTC.

This clonotype was observed a handful of times. The chain employs TRBV12-5 and TRBJ1-1; TRBD1 aligns across 10 bases. CDR1 LGHNT and CDR2 FRNRAP come from the germline V gene. The ends lost 6 bases at V and 4 bases at J; junction bases unmatched: 11. The CDR3 runs to 16 residues. The CDR3 region is CASGKPPGQGPTEAFF. The DNA for the CDR3 is TGTGCTAGTGGCAAACCCCCGGGACAGGGGCCCACTGAAGCTTTCTTT. Filled out from reference TRBV12-5 and TRBJ1-1, the complete variable domain reads DARVTQTPRHKVTEMGQEVTMRCQPILGHNTVFWYRQTMMQGLELLAYFRNRAPLDDSGMPKDRFSAEMPDATLATLKIQPSEPRDSAVYFCASGKPPGQGPTEAFFGQGTRLTVV.

This clonotype has at least ten counts. The CDR3 bases are TGTGCCAGCAGCGACGACAGGTTTGCGGAGCAGTTCTTC. This translates into CASSDDRFAEQFF. The chain couples TRBV9 to TRBJ2-1; TRBD1 might be the D (6 bases). Looked up from germline, CDR1 is SGDLS and CDR2 is YYNGEE. With 3 bases removed from V and 10 bases from J, the gap between germline ends came to 14 bases. The CDR3 is 13 amino acids.

This clonotype was picked up a small number of times. J is TRBJ2-2 and V is TRBV29-1; D gene ambiguous. The germline gives CDR1 SQVTM, CDR2 ANQGSEA. V was trimmed by 8 bases and J by 0 bases, leaving 16 bases between them. This CDR3 is built from 15 residues. The CDR3 here is CSILPKDSNTGELFF. The CDR3 bases are TGCAGCATCCTCCCGAAGGATTCGAACACCGGGGAGCTGTTTTTT.

This clonotype was picked up many times. The rearrangement links TRBV28 to TRBJ2-7, with D possibly TRBD2 on 6 matching bases. Between the trimmed V and J ends, which lost 7 bases and 1 base, there was a span of 11 bases. The CDR3 runs 13 residues. Per the germline V gene, CDR1 is MDHEN and CDR2 is SYDVKM. CDR3 residues: CASKEGGSYEQYF. The CDR3 DNA sequence: TGTGCCAGCAAGGAGGGCGGATCCTACGAGCAGTACTTC.

This clonotype was picked up many times. One end of the junction is discordant with germline, which a read error may explain. The rearrangement uses TRBV7-7 and TRBJ1-1; perhaps TRBD1 as D (5 bases). The germline V gene encodes CDR1 SSHAT and CDR2 FNYEAQ (reference sequence). CDR3 length equals 16 residues. CDR3 loop: CASSLDKAGTEAEAFF. The CDR3 DNA follows: TGTGCTAGCAGCTTAGATAAGGCCGGGACCGAGGCTGAAGCTTTCTTT.

As concerns this clonotype: This may stem from a read error, because a much larger clone lies one nucleotide away. This is likely a read error, given that the CDR3 carries no conserved phenylalanine or tryptophan at its end. V usage is TRBV24-1 and J usage is TRBJ2-5, with 8 positions matching TRBD1. With V trimmed by 9 bases and J by 1 base, 0 bases remained unmatched. CDR1 and CDR2 from the germline V gene are KGHDR and SFDVKD. The CDR3 runs 12 residues. This CDR3 is CATGQGQETQYL. The DNA of the CDR3 is TGTGCCACCGGACAGGGCCAAGAGACCCAGTACCTC.

At least ten counts were recorded for this clonotype. The rearrangement links TRBV6-2 or TRBV6-3 to TRBJ1-6; tentatively, D is TRBD1 (5 bases). V shed 6 bases and J shed 18 bases, with 15 bases lying between them. Germline V CDR1 and CDR2: MNHEY, SVGEGT. This CDR3 region has 11 residues. CDR3 bases: TGTGCCAGCAGATCAGACAGAAGTTACCACTTT. Its protein product is CASRSDRSYHF.

The rearrangement uses TRBV7-6 and TRBJ2-7; D gene ambiguous. The CDR3 contains 14 residues. Trimming took off 1 base at V and 0 bases at J, with 7 bases between the two ends. Germline V lookup: CDR1 SGHVS, CDR2 FNYEAQ. CDR3 nucleotide sequence: TGTGCCAGCAGCTTAGACGCCAGCTCCTACGAGCAGTACTTC. Translating gives CASSLDASSYEQYF. Together with reference TRBV7-6 and TRBJ2-7, the CDR3 gives the full variable domain: GAGVSQSPRYKVTKRGQDVALRCDPISGHVSLYWYRQALGQGPEFLTYFNYEAQQDKSGLPNDRFSAERPEGSISTLTIQRTEQRDSAMYRCASSLDASSYEQYFGPGTRLTVT.

This clonotype appeared many times. The J gene is TRBJ1-1, the V gene TRBV10-3; possibly TRBD1 for D (5 bases). From germline, CDR1 is ENHRY and CDR2 SYGVKD. This CDR3 has 15 amino acids. V lost 2 bases, J lost 6 bases, and 16 bases lay in between. CDR3 loop: CAISEGGPPGAEAFF. The CDR3 DNA reads TGTGCCATCAGTGAGGGGGGACCCCCCGGGGCTGAAGCTTTCTTT.

The chain joins TRBV12-3 or TRBV12-4 to TRBJ2-4; D is ambiguous. This CDR3 comprises 11 residues. V was trimmed by 1 base and J by 7 bases, leaving 2 bases between them. CDR3 sequence: CASSLVNIQYF. CDR3 DNA: TGTGCCAGCAGTTTAGTGAACATTCAGTACTTC.

The table lists this clonotype with many counts. The chain joins TRBV12-3 or TRBV12-4 to TRBJ1-2; 8 bases fit TRBD1. The CDR3 length is 15 residues. With 5 bases clipped from V and 5 bases from J, the junction kept 10 bases outside the gene matches. The CDR3 sequence is CASSPRQGALYGYTF. The CDR3 coding sequence is TGTGCCAGCAGTCCCCGCCAGGGGGCGTTGTATGGCTACACCTTC.

This clonotype was seen at least ten times. The chain combines TRBV5-1 with TRBJ2-5; 8 bases agree with TRBD2. Per germline, CDR1 SGHRS and CDR2 YFSETQ. This CDR3 contains 16 residues. Trimming cost V 0 bases and J 0 bases; bases outside gene matches: 4. The CDR3 coding sequence is TGCGCCAGCAGCTTGGGACTAGCGCCGTACCAAGAGACCCAGTACTTC. Its translation is CASSLGLAPYQETQYF.